The next 10 T cell receptor beta chains were all read from a single sample in a study of shared clonotypes between healthy human individuals. The protocol was immunoSEQ multiplex PCR, while the TCRdb copy is restricted to in-frame clones and leaves out a portion. The sample holds about a million clones, approximately 76% seen once. The specimen sequenced was memory CD4+ T cells sorted from blood. Subset noted: CD45RA-negative fraction. These receptors were collected from a young man in good health.

This clone was counted between two and nine times. The chain uses TRBV4-1 and TRBJ1-4; no clear D. CDR1 MGHRA and CDR2 YSYEKL come from the germline V gene. Trimming cost V 1 base and J 3 bases, with 9 bases left between them. CDR3 size: 15 residues. The CDR3 DNA follows: TGCGCCAGCAGCCAAGTAGGGTTTTCTAATGAAAAACTGTTTTTT. Translation: CASSQVGFSNEKLFF.

The chain employs TRBV19 and TRBJ2-2; 9 bases are shared with TRBD1. Unmatched junction bases numbered 6, after V lost 2 bases and J lost 5 bases. The CDR3 covers 16 residues. Germline lookup yields CDR1 LNHDA and CDR2 SQIVND (reference sequence). CDR3 coding DNA: TGTGCCAGTAGTATAATGACAGGGGGAGGTACCGGGGAGCTGTTTTTT. Its translation is CASSIMTGGGTGELFF.

This chain joins TRBV27 and TRBJ2-7; D not certain. Germline V gene lookup returns CDR1 MNHEY and CDR2 SMNVEV (reference sequence). The CDR3 consists of 14 residues. V dropped 2 bases and J dropped 0 bases, with 8 bases sitting between them. The CDR3 sequence: CASSLGINSYEQYF. As DNA, the CDR3 is TGTGCCAGCAGTTTAGGAATTAACTCCTACGAGCAGTACTTC.

The chain recombines TRBV2 with TRBJ2-1, with unresolved D. This CDR3 comprises 14 residues. Germline CDR1 SNHLY, CDR2 FYNNEI. The germline V and J ends were trimmed by 4 bases and 5 bases, with 12 bases remaining between them. The CDR3 region is CASSGGRPHNEQFF. The CDR3 DNA is TGTGCCAGCAGTGGAGGACGTCCCCACAATGAGCAGTTCTTC. Based on the CDR3 plus reference TRBV2 and TRBJ2-1, the full variable domain is EPEVTQTPSHQVTQMGQEVILRCVPISNHLYFYWYRQILGQKVEFLVSFYNNEISEKSEIFDDQFSVERPDGSNFTLKIRSTKLEDSAMYFCASSGGRPHNEQFFGPGTRLTVL.

Worth noting for this clone: Within the sample, other DNA sequences also encode this same CDR3. The chain combines TRBV7-2 with TRBJ2-7; D is undetermined. Trimming stripped 5 bases from V and 2 bases from J, with 4 bases between. Germline-derived CDR1 and CDR2 are SGHTA and FQGNSA. CDR3 length: 11 amino acids. The CDR3 DNA sequence: TGTGCCAGCAGCCGTACCTACGAGCAGTACTTC. Translated: CASSRTYEQYF.

Remarks on this clone: The same CDR3 can be traced to other DNA sequences in this sample. The V gene is TRBV5-6, the J gene TRBJ1-5; D not resolved. The CDR3 sequence is 15 residues long. Trimming took off 0 bases at V and 0 bases at J, with 7 bases between the two ends. Germline V gene sequence: CDR1 SGHDT, CDR2 YYEEEE. CDR3: CASSLGGHSNQPQHF. The CDR3 DNA is TGTGCCAGCAGCTTGGGAGGGCATAGCAATCAGCCCCAGCATTTT.

This clone has only one observation. This chain uses TRBV15 with TRBJ2-7; D is unclear. The V gene's germline CDR1 is LNHNV and CDR2 YYDKDF (reference sequence). V gave up 0 bases and J gave up 6 bases, with 9 bases separating them. The length of the CDR3 is 13 residues. In nucleotides, the CDR3 is TGTGCCACCAGCAGAGATATTTATGGCGAGCAGTACTTC. As protein: CATSRDIYGEQYF.

The chain joins TRBV4-3 to TRBJ1-1; D is unresolved. This CDR3 contains 13 residues. V lost 0 bases, J lost 4 bases, and 6 bases lay in between. The germline CDR1 and CDR2 sequences are LGHNA and YSLEER. The CDR3 loop is CASSQESFTEAFF. CDR3 coding DNA: TGCGCCAGCAGCCAAGAGTCTTTCACTGAAGCTTTCTTT.

In its sample, this clone was seen once. This could be a read error, since a much larger clone is one nucleotide away. V usage is TRBV11-2 and J usage is TRBJ2-5, with 12 bases identical to TRBD2. The CDR3 spans 18 residues. Germline CDR1 and CDR2: SGHAT and FQNNGV. CDR3 in amino acids: CAGSFGASGRGFMETQYF. The DNA of the CDR3 is TGTGCCGGCAGCTTTGGGGCTAGCGGGAGGGGTTTTATGGAGACCCAGTACTTC.

The chain couples TRBV4-1 to TRBJ1-4; possible D gene TRBD1, 6 bases. The CDR3 is 16 residues long. Germline V gives CDR1 MGHRA, CDR2 YSYEKL. V shed 4 bases and J shed 0 bases, with 12 bases lying between them. CDR3 loop: CASSLGTGPTNEKLFF. DNA for the CDR3: TGCGCCAGCAGCCTAGGAACAGGGCCAACTAATGAAAAACTGTTTTTT.